This T cell receptor (beta chain) was identified during a study of T cells in localized non-small cell lung cancer. Generated by immunoSEQ multiplex PCR, the TCRdb table keeps only in-frame clones and is missing some. The sample contains about 3,500 clones, around a quarter of which appear only once. Germline V gene lookup returns CDR1 MDHEN and CDR2 SYDVKM. The CDR3 extends over 15 amino acids. The V and J ends lost 2 bases and 5 bases respectively, with 13 bases between them. V usage is TRBV28 and J usage is TRBJ2-1; TRBD2 might be the D (6 bases). The source material was lung tumor tissue, sampled before any cancer treatment. The source of this sequence is a woman aged 35-75 years with stage I lung adenocarcinoma. The CDR3 here is CASSLLGLFDNEQFF. As DNA, the CDR3 is TGTGCCAGCAGTTTACTGGGACTCTTCGACAATGAGCAGTTCTTC.